This TCR beta chain was documented in a study of identical twins. Study-wide findings and caveats: Fewer insertions characterized abundant cord blood beta clonotypes, whereas memory repertoires showed none.

In regard to this clonotype: What it binds is unknown.

cDNA molecules carried unique molecular identifiers, and template switching added a universal primer site. TCRdb re-analysed the 5' RACE reads in MiXCR, keeping a single row per CDR3 protein. The repertoire includes about 660,000 distinct CDR3 sequences, over 8.5% of them detected once, and around 0.98% sits in the top ten. Unmatched junction bases numbered 13, after V lost 6 bases and J lost 6 bases. Looked up from germline, CDR1 is SEHNR and CDR2 is FQNEAQ (reference sequence). The CDR3 loop spans 16 amino acids. All donors were healthy, and all were Caucasian. The same data also contributed to another study, on yellow fever vaccine responses in identical twins.

The sequencing sample was made of PBMCs. The V gene is TRBV7-9, the J gene TRBJ2-1; 8 nucleotides line up with TRBD2. This receptor was obtained from a woman aged 18-35 years in good health. This CDR3 is CASSPIAGRKINEQFF. The CDR3 DNA follows: TGTGCCAGCAGTCCTATAGCGGGACGAAAGATCAATGAGCAGTTCTTC.